What follows are 20 T cell receptor beta chains derived from one specimen sequenced in a study of blood T cell repertoires in COVID-19 (TCRdb year 2020). Library creation used the immunoSEQ multiplex PCR assay. Drawn from immuneACCESS, this table holds only the in-frame rearrangements with V and J called that TCRdb kept. Clones are partly lost; checked studies trace under half to an unresolved V gene and leave the rest unexplained. The sample table contains 400,000 to 450,000 clones; only one count was recorded for roughly 90% of them. 0.75% to 0.85% of the sample is in the top ten clones. Sequenced material: peripheral blood. All receptors derive from a young man with COVID-19, enrolled during active disease.

The J gene is TRBJ1-5, the V gene TRBV15; no definite D call. CDR1 and CDR2 from the germline V gene are LNHNV and YYDKDF (reference sequence). CDR3 size: 13 residues. Trimming removed 4 bases from V and 7 bases from J, with 11 bases in between. The CDR3 nucleotides read TGTGCCACCAGCACCGGGAACCCCCAGCCCCAGCATTTT. Encoded protein: CATSTGNPQPQHF.

The V gene is TRBV27, the J gene TRBJ2-1; TRBD2 matches 7 bases. V shed 8 bases and J 4 bases; nucleotides not matched to a gene: 5. This CDR3 region has 13 residues. CDR1 and CDR2 from the germline V gene are MNHEY and SMNVEV (reference sequence). The CDR3 region is CASRGDAYNEQFF. CDR3 sequence (DNA): TGTGCCAGCCGGGGGGACGCTTACAATGAGCAGTTCTTC.

V usage is TRBV14 and J usage is TRBJ1-3; 9 bases align to TRBD1. J lost 1 base, V lost 0 bases, and 7 bases had no gene match. CDR3 length: 18 amino acids. Germline V gene sequence: CDR1 SGHDN, CDR2 FVKESK. The DNA of the CDR3 is TGTGCCAGCAGCCAAGATCTACCAGGACAGGGGTCTGGAAACACCATATATTTT. This gives the protein CASSQDLPGQGSGNTIYF.

The count of this clone is one. The rearrangement links TRBV2 to TRBJ2-7, with TRBD2 as a possible D gene (6 bases). Germline lookup yields CDR1 SNHLY and CDR2 FYNNEI. The V gene lost 6 bases and the J gene lost 1 base, with 19 bases spanning the gap. CDR3 length: 16 amino acids. CDR3 sequence (DNA): TGTGCCAGCAGCCGTAGCGGCAGGGAAGCTTCCTACGAGCAGTACTTC. It is translated as CASSRSGREASYEQYF.

The chain couples TRBV9 to TRBJ2-5, with 9 nucleotides matching TRBD2. The CDR3 is made up of 14 amino acids. V was clipped by 4 bases and J by 3 bases; unmatched bases: 4. Germline V gene sequence: CDR1 SGDLS, CDR2 YYNGEE. The CDR3 sequence: CASSPRLAEETQYF. The CDR3 DNA follows: TGTGCCAGCAGCCCCCGACTAGCGGAAGAGACCCAGTACTTC.

This chain joins TRBV7-3 and TRBJ2-3; tentatively, D is TRBD2 (5 bases). This CDR3 comprises 13 residues. Between the trimmed V and J ends, which lost 5 bases and 6 bases, there was a span of 12 bases. Germline loops: CDR1 SGHTA, CDR2 FQGTGA. CDR3 in amino acids: CASSEDPSDTQYF. The CDR3 nucleotides read TGTGCCAGCAGCGAGGACCCTAGCGATACGCAGTATTTT.

V usage is TRBV20-1 and J usage is TRBJ2-3, with D unresolved. The ends were cut back, 6 bases at V and 6 bases at J, with 10 bases in the middle. Per germline, CDR1 DFQATT and CDR2 SNEGSKA (reference sequence). This CDR3 is 11 amino acids long. The CDR3 DNA follows: TGCAGTGCCGAGAGAAGTGATACGCAGTATTTT. Translation: CSAERSDTQYF.

V usage is TRBV9 and J usage is TRBJ2-5; tentatively, D is TRBD2 (6 bases). V was shortened by 0 bases and J by 4 bases, with 16 bases between the two germline ends. Germline V CDR1 and CDR2: SGDLS, YYNGEE. CDR3 length: 16 amino acids. DNA for the CDR3: TGTGCCAGCAGCGTAGGATTCGGTGGGGGGACAGAGACCCAGTACTTC. It yields the protein CASSVGFGGGTETQYF.

The J gene is TRBJ2-2, the V gene TRBV7-6, with TRBD2 matching 9 bases. The junction had 5 bases not matched to a gene; V was cut back by 1 base and J by 5 bases. CDR1 is SGHVS, CDR2 FNYEAQ, per germline. The length of the CDR3 is 16 residues. The CDR3 DNA sequence: TGTGCCAGCAGCTTAGAAAGGACTAGCGTAACCGGGGAGCTGTTTTTT. This gives the protein CASSLERTSVTGELFF.

The genes are TRBV19 and TRBJ2-2, with D possibly TRBD1 on 6 matching bases. Looked up from germline, CDR1 is LNHDA and CDR2 is SQIVND (reference sequence). The V end lost 4 bases, the J end lost 2 bases, and 14 bases lay between the germline ends. The CDR3 consists of 16 residues. The DNA of the CDR3 is TGTGCCAGTAGTAGGAGAGGACAGCCTAACACCGGGGAGCTGTTTTTT. Translated: CASSRRGQPNTGELFF.

The chain links TRBV19 to TRBJ2-7; D gene ambiguous. V was cut by 1 base and J by 4 bases, with 17 bases left in between. The germline gives CDR1 LNHDA, CDR2 SQIVND (reference sequence). The CDR3 length is 16 residues. The CDR3, as DNA: TGTGCCAGTAGTATAGGAAATCCCCGAATAACATACGAGCAGTACTTC. It specifies CASSIGNPRITYEQYF.

The V call is TRBV27, the J call TRBJ1-5; possibly TRBD1 for D (6 bases). Germline values: CDR1 MNHEY, CDR2 SMNVEV (reference sequence). CDR3 length: 16 residues. V was cut by 7 bases and J by 6 bases, with 22 bases left in between. CDR3 region: CASNPLGGAGSQPQHF. The CDR3 DNA sequence: TGTGCCAGCAACCCCCTCGGGGGGGCAGGGAGTCAGCCCCAGCATTTT.

The chain recombines TRBV5-4 with TRBJ2-5, with TRBD2 matching 10 bases. This CDR3 comprises 15 residues. With 4 bases clipped from V and 4 bases from J, the junction kept 7 bases outside the gene matches. Germline V gene sequence: CDR1 SGHNT, CDR2 YYREEE (reference sequence). CDR3 bases: TGTGCCAGCAGCGCCATAGCGGGGGGAGGAGAGACCCAGTACTTC. Residues: CASSAIAGGGETQYF.

The chain uses TRBV11-3 and TRBJ2-2; TRBD1 aligns across 7 bases. This CDR3 has 16 residues. Germline V gene lookup returns CDR1 SGHNT and CDR2 YENEEA. The trim removed 5 bases at V and 6 bases at J, leaving 12 bases unmatched. The DNA for the CDR3 is TGTGCCAGCAGCCTCCGACAGGGCGAATCCCCCGGGGAGCTGTTTTTT. Translation: CASSLRQGESPGELFF.

The chain joins TRBV6-1 to TRBJ1-1, with TRBD1 identical over 10 bases. Germline CDR1 and CDR2: MNHNS and SASEGT. This CDR3 is built from 15 residues. V trimming: 3 bases; J trimming: 5 bases; junction bases outside the gene matches: 6. CDR3 in DNA: TGTGCCAGCAGTGAGGACAGGGGGATGGTAACTGAAGCTTTCTTT. This encodes CASSEDRGMVTEAFF.

V usage is TRBV6-1 and J usage is TRBJ1-5; possible D gene TRBD1, 5 bases. CDR3 length: 14 amino acids. The germline CDR1 and CDR2 sequences are MNHNS and SASEGT. Trimming removed 2 bases from V and 6 bases from J, with 11 bases in between. The DNA of the CDR3 is TGTGCCAGCAGTGAATTGGGGGGGAGTCAGCCCCAGCATTTT. Translation: CASSELGGSQPQHF.

The chain employs TRBV7-3 and TRBJ1-1; the D gene is possibly TRBD1 (6 bases). Germline V lookup: CDR1 SGHTA, CDR2 FQGTGA. This CDR3 is built from 14 residues. Trimming cost V 4 bases and J 4 bases, with 13 bases left between them. CDR3 loop: CASSSNRESTEAFF. The CDR3 bases are TGTGCCAGCAGCTCAAACAGGGAAAGCACTGAAGCTTTCTTT.

This rearrangement joins TRBV6-5 to TRBJ2-6; no definite D call. Germline assignment: CDR1 MNHEY and CDR2 SVGAGI. V lost 2 bases and J lost 2, with 4 bases in between. This CDR3 is 14 amino acids long. This CDR3 reads CASSYITGANVLTF. DNA of the CDR3: TGTGCCAGCAGTTACATAACTGGGGCCAACGTCCTGACTTTC.

The chain combines TRBV6-5 with TRBJ1-1, with D uncertain. The germline CDR1 and CDR2 sequences are MNHEY and SVGAGI. This CDR3 region has 13 residues. The V and J ends lost 2 bases and 3 bases respectively, with 7 bases between them. The CDR3 DNA reads TGTGCCAGCAGTTACACGCGGGACACTGAAGCTTTCTTT. As protein: CASSYTRDTEAFF.

The chain joins TRBV27 to TRBJ1-3; TRBD1 is a possible D gene (5 bases). The V gene's germline CDR1 is MNHEY and CDR2 SMNVEV (reference sequence). The CDR3 is 12 amino acids. Between the trimmed V and J ends, which lost 11 bases and 4 bases, there was a span of 12 bases. As DNA, the CDR3 is TGTGCCTCGGAGGGGAGCGGAAACACCATATATTTT. Residues: CASEGSGNTIYF.